These 25 T cell receptor beta chains share one sample of origin, sequenced in a study of early T cells in non-severe SARS-CoV-2 infection. In TCRdb, the 5' RACE reads were re-called with MiXCR into one record per CDR3 protein. Among around 100,000 distinct CDR3 sequences listed, 13% were seen once. The sequenced material came from whole blood. These TCRs come from an adult who was a healthcare worker with PCR-confirmed SARS-CoV-2 infection or an uninfected control (not recorded which).

This clonotype was seen many times. This chain connects TRBV27 to TRBJ1-2; D unresolved. The CDR3 consists of 14 residues. The V end was cut by 3 bases, the J end by 3 bases, with 11 bases between. Germline assignment: CDR1 MNHEY and CDR2 SMNVEV (reference sequence). CDR3 coding DNA: TGTGCCAGCAGTTTGAGCCGGAGTCACTATGGCTACACCTTC. Encoded protein: CASSLSRSHYGYTF.

This clonotype turned up a few times. This sequence joins TRBV15 and TRBJ2-7; D may be TRBD1 or TRBD2 (5 bases each). Looked up from germline, CDR1 is LNHNV and CDR2 is YYDKDF (reference sequence). Trimming took off 0 bases at V and 1 base at J, with 13 bases between the two ends. The CDR3 contains 16 residues. CDR3 bases: TGTGCCACCAGCAGAGATCGAGGGACGGCATCCTACGAGCAGTACTTC. As protein: CATSRDRGTASYEQYF.

This clonotype was detected many times. V usage is TRBV5-6 and J usage is TRBJ2-1; perhaps D is TRBD1 or TRBD2 (5 bases each). Trimming took 0 bases from V and 6 from J, leaving 19 bases between them. Germline values: CDR1 SGHDT, CDR2 YYEEEE. CDR3 length: 17 residues. In nucleotides, the CDR3 is TGTGCCAGCAGCTTGGGCACATTGGGGGTCCCGGGCAATGAGCAGTTCTTC. Translation: CASSLGTLGVPGNEQFF. Combining the CDR3 with reference TRBV5-6 and TRBJ2-1 gives the whole variable domain DAGVTQSPTHLIKTRGQQVTLRCSPKSGHDTVSWYQQALGQGPQFIFQYYEEEERQRGNFPDRFSGHQFPNYSSELNVNALLLGDSALYLCASSLGTLGVPGNEQFFGPGTRLTVL.

This clonotype was detected ten times or more. V is TRBV5-6 and J is TRBJ2-5; D call uncertain. Germline V gene sequence: CDR1 SGHDT, CDR2 YYEEEE. This CDR3 has 16 residues. V was cut by 0 bases and J by 5 bases, with 17 bases left in between. CDR3 in amino acids: CASSLGGRPSGETQYF. CDR3 nucleotides: TGTGCCAGCAGCTTGGGAGGACGCCCCTCCGGGGAGACCCAGTACTTC.

This chain joins TRBV19 and TRBJ2-6; D gene unclear. CDR1 and CDR2 from the germline V gene are LNHDA and SQIVND (reference sequence). Trimming shortened V by 8 bases and J by 0 bases, and 2 bases separated the two germline ends. The CDR3 is 12 amino acids. CDR3 DNA sequence: TGTGCCAGTTTCTCTGGGGCCAACGTCCTGACTTTC. It specifies CASFSGANVLTF.

This clonotype was detected only a few times. This chain connects TRBV30 to TRBJ2-7; no clear D gene. CDR1 GTSNPN and CDR2 SVGIG come from the germline V gene (reference sequence). Trimming took off 8 bases at V and 9 bases at J, with 26 bases between the two ends. This CDR3 has 14 residues. The CDR3 protein is CAGHSRAHLTGQYF. The CDR3 DNA follows: TGTGCCGGGCACTCCCGGGCCCACCTAACCGGGCAGTACTTC.

Ten or more counts support this clonotype. The chain is built from TRBV19 and TRBJ2-1; 7 bases align to TRBD2. J lost 5 bases, V lost 4 bases, and 5 bases had no gene match. This CDR3 spans 14 amino acids. Germline CDR1 LNHDA, CDR2 SQIVND (reference sequence). The CDR3 loop reads CASSRTSADNEQFF. CDR3 in DNA: TGTGCCAGTAGTAGAACTAGCGCCGACAATGAGCAGTTCTTC.

The chain links TRBV5-1 to TRBJ2-7; no definite D call. CDR1 and CDR2 (germline): SGHRS, YFSETQ. The CDR3 is 11 residues long. Trimming removed 0 bases at V and 11 bases at J, with 9 bases between. CDR3 in DNA: TGCGCCAGCAGCTTGGAAGACCGAAAGTACTTC. It yields the protein CASSLEDRKYF. The variable domain in full, with the rest retrieved from reference TRBV5-1 and TRBJ2-7, is KAGVTQTPRYLIKTRGQQVTLSCSPISGHRSVSWYQQTPGQGLQFLFEYFSETQRNKGNFPGRFSGRQFSNSRSEMNVSTLELGDSALYLCASSLEDRKYFGPGTRLTVT.

This clonotype was counted at least ten times. The chain couples TRBV6-9 to TRBJ2-1, with 9 bases matching TRBD2. Per germline, CDR1 MNHGY and CDR2 SVAAGI. V shed 0 bases and J 5 bases; nucleotides not matched to a gene: 2. The CDR3 loop spans 15 amino acids. The CDR3 here is CASSYSASGDNEQFF. CDR3 coding DNA: TGTGCCAGCAGTTATTCCGCTAGCGGGGACAATGAGCAGTTCTTC.

Only a few counts were recorded for this clonotype. The chain couples TRBV6-6 to TRBJ1-5; D is unresolved. Trimming took 6 bases from V and 2 from J, leaving 14 bases between them. Germline assignment: CDR1 MNHNY and CDR2 SVGAGI (reference sequence). CDR3 length equals 15 residues. The DNA for the CDR3 is TGTGCCAGCAGCTCTCGACGGGCAGGCAATCAGCCCCAGCATTTT. Translated: CASSSRRAGNQPQHF.

The sample holds many counts of this clonotype. The chain carries TRBV18 and TRBJ2-7; D may be TRBD1 or TRBD2 (5 bases each). The CDR3 length is 16 residues. V was clipped by 3 bases and J by 0 bases, with 15 bases between them. Germline CDR1 reads KGHSH; CDR2 reads LQKENI. The CDR3 loop is CASSPGAGTSSYEQYF. The CDR3 coding sequence is TGTGCCAGCTCACCTGGGGCCGGGACGAGCTCCTACGAGCAGTACTTC.

This clonotype came up a few times. V is TRBV11-2 and J is TRBJ2-5; 14 bases map to TRBD2. The germline gives CDR1 SGHAT, CDR2 FQNNGV. V trimming: 5 bases; J trimming: 3 bases; junction bases outside the gene matches: 5. The CDR3 sequence is 16 residues long. The chain's CDR3 is CASSEPGLAGEETQYF. The CDR3 DNA sequence: TGTGCCAGCAGCGAACCGGGACTAGCGGGAGAAGAGACCCAGTACTTC.

This clonotype was observed a few times. The genes are TRBV30 and TRBJ2-1; D gene ambiguous. The ends were cut back, 0 bases at V and 5 bases at J, with 5 bases in the middle. Germline assignment: CDR1 GTSNPN and CDR2 SVGIG (reference sequence). There are 12 residues in the CDR3. CDR3 region: CAWSVHDNEQFF. DNA of the CDR3: TGTGCCTGGAGTGTACACGACAATGAGCAGTTCTTC.

This rearrangement joins TRBV5-1 to TRBJ2-3; possibly TRBD1 for D (6 bases). Trimming took off 1 base at V and 4 bases at J, with 10 bases between the two ends. Germline V gives CDR1 SGHRS, CDR2 YFSETQ. The CDR3 is 14 residues long. In DNA form, the CDR3 reads TGCGCCAGCAGCTTGTCAGGGGCCCCAGATACGCAGTATTTT. It is translated as CASSLSGAPDTQYF. Full variable domain (rest looked up from reference TRBV5-1 and TRBJ2-3): KAGVTQTPRYLIKTRGQQVTLSCSPISGHRSVSWYQQTPGQGLQFLFEYFSETQRNKGNFPGRFSGRQFSNSRSEMNVSTLELGDSALYLCASSLSGAPDTQYFGPGTRLTVL.

The chain combines TRBV2 with TRBJ1-4; the D gene is possibly TRBD1 (6 bases). CDR1 is SNHLY, CDR2 FYNNEI, per germline. V was shortened by 3 bases and J by 10 bases, with 18 bases between the two germline ends. The CDR3 sequence is 15 residues long. The CDR3 loop is CASSDLAVQGGKLFF. CDR3 sequence (DNA): TGTGCCAGCAGTGATTTAGCGGTACAGGGTGGAAAACTGTTTTTT. The full variable domain, in which reference TRBV2 and TRBJ1-4 provide the parts outside the CDR3, is EPEVTQTPSHQVTQMGQEVILRCVPISNHLYFYWYRQILGQKVEFLVSFYNNEISEKSEIFDDQFSVERPDGSNFTLKIRSTKLEDSAMYFCASSDLAVQGGKLFFGSGTQLSVL.

This rearrangement joins TRBV27 to TRBJ2-7; 13 bases fit TRBD2. This CDR3 is 17 amino acids long. Trimming removed 5 bases from V and 5 bases from J; junction bases left unmatched: 12. CDR1 is MNHEY and CDR2 is SMNVEV in the germline V gene (reference sequence). The CDR3 DNA is TGTGCCAGCAGTCTGCGGACTAGCGGGAGAACCCTTGACGAGCAGTACTTC. Protein: CASSLRTSGRTLDEQYF.

This clonotype was found a few times. The chain combines TRBV29-1 with TRBJ1-2, with D hard to call. With 7 bases removed from V and 4 bases from J, the gap between germline ends came to 19 bases. The germline V gene encodes CDR1 SQVTM and CDR2 ANQGSEA. The CDR3 totals 14 residues. The DNA for the CDR3 is TGCAGCGGTTTTGAGGAGGGATTGGGCTATGGCTACACCTTC. Translated, it gives CSGFEEGLGYGYTF.

This clonotype has more than one count but fewer than ten. V gene TRBV28 combines with J gene TRBJ2-7, with 10 bases fitting TRBD2. The V gene end was trimmed by 4 bases and the J gene end by 4 bases; junction bases not matched to a gene: 4. In germline, CDR1 is MDHEN, CDR2 SYDVKM. The CDR3 length is 14 residues. Written as DNA, the CDR3 is TGTGCCAGCAGTTATAAGGGACTAGCGTACGAGCAGTACTTC. Its translation: CASSYKGLAYEQYF.

This clonotype showed up just a few times. The gene calls are TRBV19 and TRBJ1-5, with D perhaps matching TRBD1 (5 bases). This CDR3 comprises 14 residues. V was pared by 3 bases and J by 3 bases, with 9 bases between. CDR1 is LNHDA and CDR2 is SQIVND in the germline V gene (reference sequence). DNA of the CDR3: TGTGCCAGTAGTATTGGGGCGTCCAATCAGCCCCAGCATTTT. Its translation is CASSIGASNQPQHF.

In its sample, this clonotype was seen many times. The chain employs TRBV9 and TRBJ2-7; no clear D gene. The CDR3 has 11 residues. Trimming took 9 bases from V and 7 from J, leaving 14 bases between them. Germline CDR1 is SGDLS and CDR2 is YYNGEE. The CDR3 DNA sequence: TGTGCCACCGCACAGCCCTGGGAGCAGTACTTC. This codes for CATAQPWEQYF.

The chain recombines TRBV24-1 with TRBJ2-1; D perhaps matches TRBD1 (6 bases). Trimming shortened V by 3 bases and J by 1 base, and 6 bases separated the two germline ends. The germline CDR1 and CDR2 sequences are KGHDR and SFDVKD. The CDR3 contains 14 residues. DNA for the CDR3: TGTGCCACCAGTGATGGACAGTCCTACAATGAGCAGTTCTTC. This gives the protein CATSDGQSYNEQFF.

About this clonotype itself: Since a much larger clone is just one base distant, this may be a read error. J is TRBJ2-7 and V is TRBV30, with D perhaps assigned TRBD1 or TRBD2 (5 bases each). The CDR3 is 13 residues long. The germline V gene encodes CDR1 GTSNPN and CDR2 SVGIG (reference sequence). DNA of the CDR3: TGTGCCCGAAGCGAGGGGAATTCCTACGAGCAGAACTTC. Protein product: CARSEGNSYEQNF.

The V gene is TRBV10-3, the J gene TRBJ2-5; D not certain. Germline CDR1 and CDR2: ENHRY and SYGVKD. There are 15 residues in the CDR3. Trimming pared 0 bases from V and 4 bases from J, leaving 12 bases between. CDR3 sequence reads: CAISESSWSGETQYF. The CDR3 nucleotides are TGTGCCATCAGTGAGTCGAGCTGGTCCGGAGAGACCCAGTACTTC.

This clonotype was counted between two and nine times. The CDR3 loop is CASSPVEKLFF. As DNA, the CDR3 is TGTGCCAGCAGCCCCGTCGAAAAACTGTTTTTT. The chain has TRBV21-1 and TRBJ1-4. TRBV21-1 is given as a pseudogene. The CDR3 has 11 residues.

This clonotype was counted ten times or more. The chain links TRBV9 to TRBJ1-4; D possibly corresponds to TRBD1 (5 bases). The CDR3 spans 14 residues. V was clipped by 4 bases and J by 6 bases, with 13 bases between them. Germline V gene data show CDR1 as SGDLS and CDR2 as YYNGEE. In nucleotides, the CDR3 is TGTGCCAGCAGCCCAGGGCAGGGTGATGAAAAACTGTTTTTT. It translates to CASSPGQGDEKLFF.